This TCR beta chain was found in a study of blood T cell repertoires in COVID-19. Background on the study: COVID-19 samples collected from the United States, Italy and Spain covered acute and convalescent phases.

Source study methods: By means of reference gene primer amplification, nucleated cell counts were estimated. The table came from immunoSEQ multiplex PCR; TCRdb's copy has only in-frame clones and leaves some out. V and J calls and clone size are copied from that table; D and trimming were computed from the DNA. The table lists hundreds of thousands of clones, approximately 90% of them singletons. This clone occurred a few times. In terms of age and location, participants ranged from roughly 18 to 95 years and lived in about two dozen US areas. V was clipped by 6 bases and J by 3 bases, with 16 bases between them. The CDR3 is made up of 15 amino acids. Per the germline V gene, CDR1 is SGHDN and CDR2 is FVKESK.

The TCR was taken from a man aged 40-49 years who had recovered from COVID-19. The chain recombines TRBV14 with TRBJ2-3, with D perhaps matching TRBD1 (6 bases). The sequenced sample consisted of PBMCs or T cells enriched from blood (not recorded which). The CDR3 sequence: CASRSQGTGTDTQYF. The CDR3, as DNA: TGTGCCAGCAGAAGTCAGGGTACAGGGACAGATACGCAGTATTTT.